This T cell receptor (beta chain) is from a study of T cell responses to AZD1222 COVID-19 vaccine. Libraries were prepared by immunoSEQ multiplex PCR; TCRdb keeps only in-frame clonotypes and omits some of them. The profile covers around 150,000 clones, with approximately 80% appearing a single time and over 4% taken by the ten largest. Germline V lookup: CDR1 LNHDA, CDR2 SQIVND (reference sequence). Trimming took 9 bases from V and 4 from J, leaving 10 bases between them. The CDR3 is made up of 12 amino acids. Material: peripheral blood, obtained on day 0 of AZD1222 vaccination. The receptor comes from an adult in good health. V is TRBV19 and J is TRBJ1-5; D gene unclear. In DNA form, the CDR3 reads TGTGCCAGCCGACACAGTAATCAGCCCCAGCATTTT. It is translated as CASRHSNQPQHF.